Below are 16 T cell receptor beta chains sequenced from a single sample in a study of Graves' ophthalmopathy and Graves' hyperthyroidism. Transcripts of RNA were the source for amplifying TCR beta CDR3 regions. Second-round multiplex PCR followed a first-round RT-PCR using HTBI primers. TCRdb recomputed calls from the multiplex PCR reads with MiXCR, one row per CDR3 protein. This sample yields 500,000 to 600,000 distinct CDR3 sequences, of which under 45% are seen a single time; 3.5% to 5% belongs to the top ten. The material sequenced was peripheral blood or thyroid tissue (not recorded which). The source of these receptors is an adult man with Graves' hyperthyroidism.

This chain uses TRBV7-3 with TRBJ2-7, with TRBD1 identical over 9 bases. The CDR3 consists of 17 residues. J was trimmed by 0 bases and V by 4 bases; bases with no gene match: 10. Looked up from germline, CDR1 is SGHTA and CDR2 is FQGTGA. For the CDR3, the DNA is TGTGCCAGCAGCTCCCACCGGGACAGGGCATCCTCCTACGAGCAGTACTTC. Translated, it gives CASSSHRDRASSYEQYF.

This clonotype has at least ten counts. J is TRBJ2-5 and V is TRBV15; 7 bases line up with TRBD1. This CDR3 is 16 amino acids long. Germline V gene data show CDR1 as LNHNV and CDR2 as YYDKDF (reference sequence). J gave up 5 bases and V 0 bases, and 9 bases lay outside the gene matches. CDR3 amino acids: CATSRDQRGRGETQYF. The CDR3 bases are TGTGCCACCAGCAGAGATCAAAGGGGGCGCGGGGAGACCCAGTACTTC.

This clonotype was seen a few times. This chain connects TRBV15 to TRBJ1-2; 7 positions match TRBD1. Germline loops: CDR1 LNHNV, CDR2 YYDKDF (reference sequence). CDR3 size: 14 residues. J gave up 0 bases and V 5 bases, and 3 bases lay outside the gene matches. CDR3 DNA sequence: TGTGCCACCAGCGTACAGGGGACTAACTATGGCTACACCTTC. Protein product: CATSVQGTNYGYTF.

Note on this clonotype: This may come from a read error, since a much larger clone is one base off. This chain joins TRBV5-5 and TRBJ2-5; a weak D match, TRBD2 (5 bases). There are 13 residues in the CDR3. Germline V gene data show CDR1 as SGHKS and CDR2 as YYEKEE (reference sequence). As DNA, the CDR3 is TGTGCCAGCAGCTTTGGGATTGGGGAGACCCAGTGCTTC. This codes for CASSFGIGETQCF.

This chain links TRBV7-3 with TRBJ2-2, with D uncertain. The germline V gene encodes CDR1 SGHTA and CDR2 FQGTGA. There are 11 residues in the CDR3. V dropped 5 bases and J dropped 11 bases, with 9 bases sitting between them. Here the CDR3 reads CASSLGRELFF. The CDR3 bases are TGTGCCAGCAGCCTTGGCAGAGAGCTGTTTTTT.

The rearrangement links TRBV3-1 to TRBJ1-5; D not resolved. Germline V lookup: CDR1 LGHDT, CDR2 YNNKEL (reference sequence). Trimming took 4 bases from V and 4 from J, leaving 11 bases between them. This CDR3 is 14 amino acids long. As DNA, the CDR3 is TGTGCCAGCAGCCTGAGCCGTAATAATCAGCCCCAGCATTTT. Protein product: CASSLSRNNQPQHF.

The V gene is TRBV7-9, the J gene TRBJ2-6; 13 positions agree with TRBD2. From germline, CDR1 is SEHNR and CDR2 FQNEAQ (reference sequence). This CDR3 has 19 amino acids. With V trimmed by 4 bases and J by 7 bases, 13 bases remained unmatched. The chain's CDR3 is CASSSQTSGGHPSANVLTF. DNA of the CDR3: TGTGCCAGCAGCTCCCAGACTAGCGGGGGGCACCCTAGCGCCAACGTCCTGACTTTC.

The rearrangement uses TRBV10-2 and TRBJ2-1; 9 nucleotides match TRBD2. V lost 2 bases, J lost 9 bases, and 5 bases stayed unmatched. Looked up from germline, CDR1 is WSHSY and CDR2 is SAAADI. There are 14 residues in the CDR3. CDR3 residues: CASSERTSATEQFF. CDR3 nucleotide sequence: TGCGCCAGCAGTGAGAGGACTAGCGCAACTGAGCAGTTCTTC.

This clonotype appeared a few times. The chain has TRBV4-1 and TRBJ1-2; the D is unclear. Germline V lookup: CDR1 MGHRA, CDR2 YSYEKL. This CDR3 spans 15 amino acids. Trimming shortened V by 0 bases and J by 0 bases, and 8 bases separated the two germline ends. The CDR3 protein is CASSQEWGANYGYTF. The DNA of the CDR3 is TGCGCCAGCAGCCAAGAGTGGGGAGCTAACTATGGCTACACCTTC.

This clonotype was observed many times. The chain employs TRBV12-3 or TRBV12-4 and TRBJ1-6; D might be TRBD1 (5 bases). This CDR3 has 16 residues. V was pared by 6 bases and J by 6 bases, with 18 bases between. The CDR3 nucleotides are TGTGCCAGCAGAAGCAGCAGGGTTAACGGTAATTCACCCCTCCACTTT. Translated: CASRSSRVNGNSPLHF.

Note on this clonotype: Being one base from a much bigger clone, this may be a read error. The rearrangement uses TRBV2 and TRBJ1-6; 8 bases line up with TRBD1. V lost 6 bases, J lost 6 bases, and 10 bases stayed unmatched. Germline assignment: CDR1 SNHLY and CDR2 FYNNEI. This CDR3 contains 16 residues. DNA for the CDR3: TGTGCCAGCAGCGTCGGACAGGGAGTGGGTAATTCACCCCTCCACTTT. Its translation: CASSVGQGVGNSPLHF. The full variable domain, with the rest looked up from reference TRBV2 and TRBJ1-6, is EPEVTQTPSHQVTQMGQEVILRCVPISNHLYFYWYRQILGQKVEFLVSFYNNEISEKSEIFDDQFSVERPDGSNFTLKIRSTKLEDSAMYFCASSVGQGVGNSPLHFGNGTRLTVT.

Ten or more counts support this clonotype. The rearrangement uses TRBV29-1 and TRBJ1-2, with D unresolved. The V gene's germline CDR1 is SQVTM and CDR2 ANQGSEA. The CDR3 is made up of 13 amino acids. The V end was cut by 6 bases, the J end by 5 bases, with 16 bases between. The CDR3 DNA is TGCAGCGTGATTAAAGCCGGGATTTATGGCTACACCTTC. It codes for CSVIKAGIYGYTF.

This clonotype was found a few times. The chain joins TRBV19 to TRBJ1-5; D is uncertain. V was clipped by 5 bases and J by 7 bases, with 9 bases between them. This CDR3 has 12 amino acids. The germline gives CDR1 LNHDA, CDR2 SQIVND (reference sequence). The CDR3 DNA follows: TGTGCCAGTAGTCTTAGGTCGCAGCCCCAGCATTTT. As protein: CASSLRSQPQHF.

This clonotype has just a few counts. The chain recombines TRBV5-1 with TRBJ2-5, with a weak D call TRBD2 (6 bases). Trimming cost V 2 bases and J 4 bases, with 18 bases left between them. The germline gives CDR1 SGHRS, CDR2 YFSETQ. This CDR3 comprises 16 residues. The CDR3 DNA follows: TGCGCCAGCAGCTTTAACCCGGGAGATCGGGGAGAGACCCAGTACTTC. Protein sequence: CASSFNPGDRGETQYF. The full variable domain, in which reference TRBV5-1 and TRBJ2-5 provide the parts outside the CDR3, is KAGVTQTPRYLIKTRGQQVTLSCSPISGHRSVSWYQQTPGQGLQFLFEYFSETQRNKGNFPGRFSGRQFSNSRSEMNVSTLELGDSALYLCASSFNPGDRGETQYFGPGTRLLVL.

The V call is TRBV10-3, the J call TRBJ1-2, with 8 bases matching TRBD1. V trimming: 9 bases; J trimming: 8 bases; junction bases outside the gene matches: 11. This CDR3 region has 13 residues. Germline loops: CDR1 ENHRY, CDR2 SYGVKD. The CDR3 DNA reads TGTGCCATGGAGGACAGGGAGGGTGACGGCTACACCTTC. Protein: CAMEDREGDGYTF.

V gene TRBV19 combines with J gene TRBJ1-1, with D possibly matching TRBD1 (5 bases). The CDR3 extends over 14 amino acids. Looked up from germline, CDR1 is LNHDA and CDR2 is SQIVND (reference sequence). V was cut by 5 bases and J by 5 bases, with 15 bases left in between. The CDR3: CASSVGHVGTEAFF. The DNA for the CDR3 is TGTGCCAGTAGTGTAGGACATGTGGGAACTGAAGCTTTCTTT.